Below are 15 T cell receptor beta chains sequenced from a single sample in a study of spatial heterogeneity in lung cancer. Noted time point: blood at routine non-recurrence follow-up after resection. TCRdb recomputed calls from the 5' RACE reads with MiXCR, one row per CDR3 protein. The data show roughly 71,000 distinct CDR3 sequences, around 8.9% seen once. This material consisted of PBMCs, taken at follow-up. The receptors originated from a female donor with early-stage non-small cell lung cancer.

This clonotype ranks as medium-sized. This chain uses TRBV19 with TRBJ1-5, with D possibly TRBD1 on 5 matching bases. Trimming removed 7 bases at V and 2 bases at J, with 6 bases between. Germline-derived CDR1 and CDR2 are LNHDA and SQIVND (reference sequence). The CDR3 runs to 12 residues. The DNA of the CDR3 is TGTGCCAGTAAAGGGGGCAATCAGCCCCAGCATTTT. Translated: CASKGGNQPQHF.

The chain couples TRBV7-8 to TRBJ2-7; 8 bases match TRBD1. The CDR3 loop spans 16 amino acids. The ends lost 5 bases at V and 1 base at J; junction bases unmatched: 10. Germline V gene lookup returns CDR1 SGHVS and CDR2 FQNEAQ. CDR3 nucleotide sequence: TGTGCCAGCAGCACCACCGGGACAGGCTCTTCCTACGAGCAGTACTTC. It yields the protein CASSTTGTGSSYEQYF.

To note about this clonotype: A much larger clone lies one base from this, so it may be a read error. The gene calls are TRBV5-1 and TRBJ2-1; D may be TRBD1 (5 bases). The CDR3 loop spans 15 amino acids. In germline, CDR1 is SGHRS, CDR2 YFSETQ. The CDR3 reads CVSSLVPGFYNEQFF. The CDR3 DNA is TGCGTCAGCAGCTTGGTGCCAGGGTTCTACAATGAGCAGTTCTTC.

This clonotype was seen ten or more times. This sequence joins TRBV18 and TRBJ2-6, with unresolved D. Trimming left V 2 bases short and J 0 bases short, with 14 bases between. The germline CDR1 and CDR2 sequences are KGHSH and LQKENI. CDR3 length: 18 amino acids. The CDR3 protein is CASSPWKGSHSGANVLTF. The CDR3 bases are TGTGCCAGCTCACCATGGAAGGGCAGCCACTCTGGGGCCAACGTCCTGACTTTC.

This clonotype was recorded many times. V is TRBV24-1 and J is TRBJ2-3; TRBD1 matches 8 bases. The junction had 5 bases not matched to a gene; V was cut back by 4 bases and J by 0 bases. Germline V gene sequence: CDR1 KGHDR, CDR2 SFDVKD. This CDR3 spans 16 amino acids. The CDR3 loop is CATSESGTGSTDTQYF. For the CDR3, the DNA is TGTGCCACCAGTGAGTCCGGGACAGGAAGCACAGATACGCAGTATTTT.

This clonotype was recorded at least ten times. The chain links TRBV19 to TRBJ2-1; TRBD1 matches 7 bases. The V and J ends lost 10 bases and 6 bases, in that order; junction bases with no gene match: 9. CDR3 length equals 13 residues. Germline assignment: CDR1 LNHDA and CDR2 SQIVND (reference sequence). The CDR3 reads CATATGYVNEQFF. Written as DNA, the CDR3 is TGTGCCACCGCGACAGGGTATGTCAATGAGCAGTTCTTC.

As regards this clonotype: A much larger clone differs from this one at a single base, so this may be a read error. The chain couples TRBV5-4 to TRBJ2-5, with a weak D call TRBD1 (6 bases). The CDR3 has 14 amino acids. Germline values: CDR1 SGHNT, CDR2 YYREEE (reference sequence). For the CDR3, the DNA is TGTGCCAGCAGCTTGCCTTCTGAGGGGGAGACCCAGAACTTC. Its protein is CASSLPSEGETQNF.

This clonotype was seen at least ten times. The V and J genes are TRBV11-3 and TRBJ1-1, with a weak D call TRBD1 (6 bases). Germline V lookup: CDR1 SGHNT, CDR2 YENEEA. V was cut by 1 base and J by 1 base, with 7 bases left in between. The CDR3 extends over 14 amino acids. CDR3 nucleotide sequence: TGTGCCAGCAGCTTAGGGGGGCAGAACACTGAAGCTTTCTTT. The encoded protein is CASSLGGQNTEAFF.

This clonotype was detected many times. V is TRBV12-3 or TRBV12-4 and J is TRBJ1-1; no clear D gene. The V end was cut by 4 bases, the J end by 0 bases, with 6 bases between. The CDR3 covers 13 residues. The CDR3 DNA reads TGTGCCAGCAGTTCAAACATGAACACTGAAGCTTTCTTT. It encodes CASSSNMNTEAFF.

This clonotype was observed at least ten times. The chain is built from TRBV5-1 and TRBJ2-3; TRBD2 matches 12 bases. CDR1 SGHRS and CDR2 YFSETQ come from the germline V gene. Trimming at V came to 0 bases and at J to 2 bases, leaving 4 bases not matched to a gene. The CDR3 spans 17 residues. DNA of the CDR3: TGCGCCAGCAGCTTGGCCGGACTAGCGGGACACACAGATACGCAGTATTTT. This codes for CASSLAGLAGHTDTQYF.

This clonotype occurred many times. The chain recombines TRBV20-1 with TRBJ2-7; D is unclear. CDR1 is DFQATT, CDR2 SNEGSKA, per germline (reference sequence). V was trimmed by 5 bases and J by 0 bases, leaving 14 bases between them. The CDR3 has 14 amino acids. This CDR3 is CSAPRAASSYEQYF. CDR3 nucleotides: TGCAGTGCTCCCCGGGCCGCCAGCTCCTACGAGCAGTACTTC.

With regard to this clonotype: A single base separates this from a much larger clone, so it may be a read error. The V call is TRBV13, the J call TRBJ1-6; D not certain. The CDR3 runs 12 residues. CDR1 and CDR2 (germline): PRHDT, FYEKMQ (reference sequence). CDR3 DNA sequence: TGTGTCAGCAGCCTAAGACCTTCACCCCTCCACTTT. Translated, it gives CVSSLRPSPLHF.

This clonotype turned up a few times. The chain has TRBV7-9 and TRBJ2-7; TRBD2 matches at 7 bases. Losses at the gene ends were 5 bases for V and 0 bases for J; bases not matched to a gene: 4. Germline CDR1 SEHNR, CDR2 FQNEAQ (reference sequence). There are 14 residues in the CDR3. The CDR3 loop reads CASSATSASYEQYF. DNA for the CDR3: TGTGCCAGCAGCGCTACTAGCGCCTCCTACGAGCAGTACTTC.

This clonotype was counted only a few times. The CDR3 sequence: CSVEEMRGDLRGADTQYF. DNA for the CDR3: TGCAGCGTTGAAGAGATGCGGGGGGACCTCCGGGGCGCAGATACGCAGTATTTT. The rearrangement joins TRBV29-1 to TRBJ2-3, with 8 bases identical to TRBD2. The CDR3 loop spans 18 amino acids. CDR1 and CDR2 from the germline V gene are SQVTM and ANQGSEA. J lost 4 bases, V lost 0 bases, and 15 bases had no gene match.

This clonotype was found many times. V gene TRBV29-1 combines with J gene TRBJ2-4; D might be TRBD1 or TRBD2, each matching 5 bases. From germline, CDR1 is SQVTM and CDR2 ANQGSEA. Trimming left V 1 base short and J 8 bases short, with 9 bases between. This CDR3 has 12 amino acids. The CDR3 protein is CSVEGQRDIQYF. CDR3 nucleotides: TGCAGCGTTGAAGGACAGAGGGACATTCAGTACTTC.